These T cell receptor beta chains were read from a single sample in a study of beta chain features in type 1 diabetes. The assay was immunoSEQ multiplex PCR, and TCRdb's table has in-frame clones only and misses some. The sample records under 250,000 clones, 11% to 15% being singletons. The sample taken for sequencing was naive CD4+ T cells from blood. All receptors come from a man aged 25-45 years with type 1 diabetes. The CDR3 runs from the conserved cysteine through the conserved F or W. A D gene is named only where the DNA matches it firmly. Clone size is given for some rows only: seen once, a few or many times, or a class if the clone is expanded.

few	TRBV7-2	TRBJ2-5	TRBD2	TGTGCCAGCAGCCCCCCCGGCGGGAGAACCCAGTACTTC	CASSPPGGRTQYF
few	TRBV7-2	TRBJ1-3	TRBD1	TGTGCCAGCAGACCAACGGGACAGGGTAACTCTGGAAACACCATATATTTT	CASRPTGQGNSGNTIYF
few	TRBV7-2	TRBJ2-1	-	TGTGCCAGCGAGCGGGCGAGCTCCTACAATGAGCAGTTCTTC	CASERASSYNEQFF
-	TRBV4-1	TRBJ1-4	TRBD1	TGCGCCAGCAGCCAAGGACAGGGGGCGGGTGGTGAAAAACTGTTTTTT	CASSQGQGAGGEKLFF
few	TRBV5-4	TRBJ2-1	TRBD2	TGTGCCAGCAGCTCTTTAGCGGGAGCCCCCTACAATGAGCAGTTCTTC	CASSSLAGAPYNEQFF
few	TRBV4-1	TRBJ1-4	TRBD1	TGCGCCAGCAGCTGGGACAGTGCGTCGGAAAAACTGTTTTTT	CASSWDSASEKLFF
few	TRBV5-1	TRBJ1-5	-	TGCGCCAGCAGCCCCCAGGGCTCGGGCAATCAGCCCCAGCATTTT	CASSPQGSGNQPQHF
-	TRBV5-1	TRBJ2-1	TRBD2	TGCGCCAGCAGCTTCCGGCGGGAGACTTACAATGAGCAGTTCTTC	CASSFRRETYNEQFF
few	TRBV11-2	TRBJ1-5	TRBD1	TGTGCCAGCAGCTTAGCAGGGGGTCATCAGCCCCAGCATTTT	CASSLAGGHQPQHF
-	TRBV6-5	TRBJ2-2	-	TGTGCCATCAAAAGGGGGGGGAACACCGGGGAGCTGTTTTTT	CAIKRGGNTGELFF
few	TRBV9	TRBJ2-1	-	TGTGCCAGCAGCGTAGACAGCAGCTCCTACAATGAGCAGTTCTTC	CASSVDSSSYNEQFF
-	TRBV30	TRBJ1-5	TRBD1	TGTGCCTGGGCGGGGACAGGGGGGCAGCCCCAGCATTTT	CAWAGTGGQPQHF
few	TRBV11-2	TRBJ2-3	TRBD1	TGTGCCAGCAGCCCCCGTCCCGCCGGACAGGGCACAGATACGCAGTATTTT	CASSPRPAGQGTDTQYF